This section outlines one T cell receptor beta chain sequence together with its context. The sample is drawn from a study of cytomegalovirus exposure and HLA in healthy donors. With 60 Vbeta and 13 Jbeta primers, the PCR was carried out. Clones were read by immunoSEQ multiplex PCR, and TCRdb kept only the in-frame ones, dropping some. The table has about 170,000 clones, around 68% seen once. There are 15 residues in the CDR3. Germline V lookup: CDR1 SGHRS, CDR2 YFSETQ. V was shortened by 0 bases and J by 1 base, with 11 bases between the two germline ends. This clonotype originated in a girl under 18 in good health and CMV-seronegative. Sequences were obtained from PBMCs. This chain connects TRBV5-1 to TRBJ2-7; D is perhaps TRBD2 (5 bases). The CDR3 loop is CASSLAPGSSYEQYF. CDR3 bases: TGCGCCAGCAGCTTGGCCCCGGGGAGTTCCTACGAGCAGTACTTC.